The 15 T cell receptor beta chains given below trace back to one sample, sequenced in a study of human T cells and chemical hapten exposure. TCRdb ran MiXCR on the RACE reads and lists one entry per CDR3 protein. The sample records around 340,000 distinct CDR3 sequences, 5.5% to 8% being singletons. Specified time point: patch test 1, 2 weeks after DPC sensitization. The treatment was: therapeutic diphenylcyclopropenone sensitization with weekly scalp DPC. The specimen was whole blood, collected in connection with sensitization to the hapten diphenylcyclopropenone (DPC). The origin of the receptors is a woman under 30 with alopecia areata. Some clones in this sample may be carry-over from other donors' samples.

This clonotype was counted at least ten times. This chain connects TRBV6-2 or TRBV6-3 to TRBJ2-3; 10 bases are a match to TRBD2. Germline loops: CDR1 MNHEY, CDR2 SVGEGT. This CDR3 has 18 residues. After removal of 5 bases from V and 2 bases from J, the junction contained 13 bases not matched to a gene. The CDR3 nucleotides are TGTGCCAGCAGTCCCCTCGGGCTAGCGGGGGATCTCACAGATACGCAGTATTTT. This translates into CASSPLGLAGDLTDTQYF.

This clonotype was found many times. V usage is TRBV7-3 and J usage is TRBJ1-4; D gene uncertain. This CDR3 spans 16 amino acids. Trimming removed 1 base from V and 4 bases from J, with 13 bases in between. The germline V gene encodes CDR1 SGHTA and CDR2 FQGTGA. CDR3 amino acids: CASSLSFAGVNEKLFF. Here the CDR3 DNA reads TGTGCCAGCAGCTTAAGTTTCGCGGGTGTTAATGAAAAACTGTTTTTT.

This clonotype showed up many times. The CDR3 DNA follows: TGTGCCAGCAGTTTTAGTAGCTCTGGAAACACCATATATTTT. Encoded protein: CASSFSSSGNTIYF. The chain recombines TRBV6-5 with TRBJ1-3; D unclear. V lost 4 bases, J lost 0 bases, and 7 bases lay in between. The CDR3 loop spans 14 amino acids. CDR1 is MNHEY, CDR2 SVGAGI, per germline.

This clonotype was observed at least ten times. This CDR3 is missing its conserved last phenylalanine or tryptophan, likely due to a read error. No DNA is shown, since the ends of the CDR3 on it are uncertain; the CDR3 is the one TCRdb lists. The chain carries TRBV12-3 or TRBV12-4 and TRBJ2-4; the table names TRBD2, a call not compared with the DNA. The CDR3 totals 15 residues, both ends included. CDR3 sequence: CASRRLADQKTFSTS.

This rearrangement joins TRBV13 to TRBJ2-2; D unresolved. Per germline, CDR1 PRHDT and CDR2 FYEKMQ (reference sequence). The CDR3 loop spans 13 amino acids. The V end lost 4 bases, the J end lost 2 bases, and 5 bases lay between the germline ends. The CDR3 DNA follows: TGTGCCAGCAGCTGGGCAAACACCGGGGAGCTGTTTTTT. This translates into CASSWANTGELFF.

This rearrangement joins TRBV14 to TRBJ2-2; possibly TRBD2 for D (6 bases). The germline gives CDR1 SGHDN, CDR2 FVKESK. The CDR3 extends over 18 amino acids. V dropped 4 bases and J dropped 4 bases, with 22 bases sitting between them. This chain's CDR3 is CASSRLGGSHESTGELFF. The CDR3 DNA reads as TGTGCCAGCAGCCGCCTGGGGGGATCCCACGAGAGCACCGGGGAGCTGTTTTTT.

This clonotype was picked up many times. The chain joins TRBV24-1 to TRBJ2-3, with TRBD2 identical over 9 bases. CDR1 KGHDR and CDR2 SFDVKD come from the germline V gene. The CDR3 spans 16 residues. The ends lost 7 bases at V and 2 bases at J; junction bases unmatched: 9. CDR3 sequence reads: CATRGGGARSTDTQYF. The CDR3 bases are TGTGCCACCAGGGGCGGGGGGGCACGGTCCACAGATACGCAGTATTTT.

This clonotype was counted at least ten times. The rearrangement joins TRBV28 to TRBJ2-3; TRBD1 matches at 7 bases. With V trimmed by 6 bases and J by 2 bases, 8 bases remained unmatched. Per the germline V gene, CDR1 is MDHEN and CDR2 is SYDVKM. The CDR3 is 15 amino acids. CDR3 protein: CASSLRQGPTDTQYF. The CDR3 DNA sequence: TGTGCCAGCAGCCTTAGACAGGGACCCACAGATACGCAGTATTTT.

The chain uses TRBV20-1 and TRBJ2-3, with D possibly TRBD2 on 6 matching bases. CDR3 length: 14 amino acids. Per the germline V gene, CDR1 is DFQATT and CDR2 is SNEGSKA (reference sequence). The germline V and J ends were trimmed by 5 bases and 0 bases, with 12 bases remaining between them. The CDR3 DNA is TGCAGTGCTCAGTCGGGGGACAGCACAGATACGCAGTATTTT. Protein product: CSAQSGDSTDTQYF.

The J gene is TRBJ2-1, the V gene TRBV28, with D possibly matching TRBD2 (7 bases). This CDR3 contains 16 residues. V lost 4 bases and J 3 bases, leaving 16 bases between the germline ends. The V gene's germline CDR1 is MDHEN and CDR2 SYDVKM. CDR3 coding DNA: TGTGCCAGCAGTTCCCCCCAAGGGGGGGTCTACAATGAGCAGTTCTTC. Its translation is CASSSPQGGVYNEQFF. The full variable domain, its missing parts supplied by reference TRBV28 and TRBJ2-1, is DVKVTQSSRYLVKRTGEKVFLECVQDMDHENMFWYRQDPGLGLRLIYFSYDVKMKEKGDIPEGYSVSREKKERFSLILESASTNQTSMYLCASSSPQGGVYNEQFFGPGTRLTVL.

With respect to this clonotype: A much larger clone sits a single nucleotide away, making a read error possible. The V and J genes are TRBV5-6 and TRBJ1-5; a weak D match, TRBD1 (5 bases). The V end was cut by 2 bases, the J end by 4 bases, with 7 bases between. Looked up from germline, CDR1 is SGHDT and CDR2 is YYEEEE. This CDR3 has 13 residues. The CDR3 is CASSLGENQPQHF. The CDR3 bases are TGTGCCAGCAGCTTAGGGGAAAATCAGCCCCAGCATTTT.

The chain links TRBV9 to TRBJ2-2; D possibly uses TRBD1 or TRBD2 (6 bases each). The CDR3 extends over 15 amino acids. Germline lookup yields CDR1 SGDLS and CDR2 YYNGEE. Trimming removed 5 bases at V and 0 bases at J, with 11 bases between. The CDR3 protein is CASSWGAPNTGELFF. CDR3 DNA sequence: TGTGCCAGCAGTTGGGGGGCCCCGAACACCGGGGAGCTGTTTTTT.

The V call is TRBV7-3, the J call TRBJ1-1, with D perhaps TRBD1 (5 bases). Germline V CDR1 and CDR2: SGHTA, FQGTGA. The ends were cut back, 5 bases at V and 6 bases at J, with 16 bases in the middle. The CDR3 covers 14 residues. This CDR3 is CASSPGQGVSEAFF. The CDR3, as DNA: TGTGCCAGCAGCCCCGGGCAGGGAGTCTCTGAAGCTTTCTTT.

Ten or more counts support this clonotype. The chain has TRBV5-1 and TRBJ2-3; 8 bases are a match to TRBD2. Trimming at V came to 10 bases and at J to 0 bases, leaving 10 bases not matched to a gene. Germline V gives CDR1 SGHRS, CDR2 YFSETQ. This CDR3 has 15 amino acids. The CDR3 DNA is TGCGCCTCCACGGGGGGGGCCCTGAGCACAGATACGCAGTATTTT. Protein sequence: CASTGGALSTDTQYF.

The V call is TRBV6-5, the J call TRBJ1-2, with a possible D match to TRBD1 (6 bases). This CDR3 contains 15 residues. V dropped 8 bases and J dropped 3 bases, with 19 bases sitting between them. Germline CDR1 is MNHEY and CDR2 is SVGAGI. The DNA for the CDR3 is TGTGCCAGCGGAAGGGGGGGAACAATAGACTATGGCTACACCTTC. Translation: CASGRGGTIDYGYTF.